This T cell receptor beta chain was identified during a study of cytomegalovirus exposure and HLA in healthy donors listed by TCRdb under 2017. Context from the whole study: In an earlier analysis of around 540 of the donors, roughly 300 Gb of sequence data and some 100 million unique TCR beta sequences from about 190 million T cells were reported. Around 320 gigabases of sequencing data and 70 million to 100 million unique TCR sequences were included in an early release covering roughly 600 HLA-typed donors. Of the approximately 400 genotyped donors, 81% fell in the genetic ancestry cluster associated with self-reported Caucasian donors. The study aimed to test whether cataloging public T cell receptors could reveal signatures of past pathogen exposure. The T cell repertoires of 700 or so subjects were profiled by immunosequencing and related to cytomegalovirus serostatus. In addition to the first cohort of 666 subjects, a separate validation cohort of 130 or so different subjects was used. To predict cytomegalovirus infection status, the study combined high-throughput TCR immunosequencing, statistical association of individual TCRs with disease status, and machine learning. A later analysis re-examined previously published TCR beta repertoires from 600 to 700 donors and added high-resolution HLA genotyping to investigate patterns of TCR occurrence. Rather than drawing on any new phenotypic data, the later analysis identified candidate immune exposures from TCR beta sequences and the way those sequences occurred across donors. To decide whether each TCR beta V gene segment behaved as functional or pseudogenic, an earlier analysis of nearly 600 of the donors relied on high-throughput TCR beta sequencing. Donor age, sex, ethnicity and CMV serostatus were collected together with the repertoire data. In a later genetic analysis, genome-wide SNP genotypes for about 65% of the 666 donors were used, and that subset was treated as a discovery cohort. Every discovery cohort repertoire had been produced on one sequencing platform. Both class I and class II loci were covered by HLA typing, at four-digit resolution. Typing coverage differed by locus: A, B, C, DRB1 and DQB1 were typed in roughly 620-630 donors, DQA1 in 500 to 550, DPA1 in around 610, and DPB1 in 472. Five DR-DQ haplotypes were treated as single units for association and clustering because of strong linkage in the cohort. Across approximately 420 genotyped donors of the cohort, an average of approximately 220,000 unique TCR beta nucleotide sequences per donor were sequenced, and roughly a sixth of those sequences were non-productive. What the work shows at the level of the full study, not this receptor alone: Because HLA typing was missing for some donors at each locus, association tests included only the typed subset. In a later analysis, HLA-associated TCR beta chains were found to be more clonally expanded and to have lower generation probabilities than equally common non-associated chains. Sequencing depth was assumed to be roughly uniform across donors in the presence/absence analyses, though that assumption may not hold. Three of the identified cytomegalovirus-associated TCR beta chains were confirmed in vitro to be specific for cytomegalovirus antigens. When HLA alleles, especially DR and DQ, strongly co-occurred, TCR associations were difficult to assign to individual alleles. In a later analysis, some 18,000 TCR beta sequences were associated with specific HLA alleles at a false discovery rate of 0.05. Broadly in line with IMGT annotations, most TCR beta V segments showed up in productive rearrangements about 87% or about 30% of the time in an earlier analysis of roughly 590 of the donors. According to a later analysis, most CMV-associated TCR beta chains appeared to be HLA-restricted, and the HLA associations seemed to be driven largely by CMV exposure. For the cohort, immune exposure information was limited to CMV serostatus. A further reported finding was that TCR beta sequences accurately predicted the HLA-A and HLA-B alleles for most subjects in the first cohort. The authors suggested that the approach could potentially be generalized to other disease states and immunological phenotypes. Because the 87-base-pair reads could not distinguish some IMGT-functional V segments, including TRBV6-2 and TRBV6-3, those segments were excluded. In this cohort, only TCR beta chains were sequenced, and detectable features were limited by the absence of alpha or paired-chain data. A later genetic analysis associated a missense DCLRE1C variant with V-gene and J-gene trimming of TCR beta chains, and an independent cohort replicated the association. Compared with the roughly 710-donor mean, donors in an Asian-associated ancestry cluster had fewer N-insertions in productive TCRs, according to a later genetic analysis. The classifier was reported to diagnose cytomegalovirus status with high specificity and sensitivity in both the original cohort and the validation cohort. A later analysis reported that several top co-occurrence clusters appeared linked to parvovirus B19, influenza, CMV and Epstein-Barr virus. While some public TCRs were present in many individuals, most TCR sequences turned up only very rarely across donors. A cluster of highly shared sequence variants was judged likely to be a technical artifact of the sequencing pipeline. A later analysis found that TCR association rates varied across HLA loci, with DRB1 alleles showing the most associated TCRs and HLA-C alleles the fewest. About 15 rarely observed V segments, including chromosome 9 orphons, were excluded from the earlier analysis of just under 600 of the donors because counts were too low. Linkage disequilibrium might explain the correlated functional status among segregating V segments, but an unknown experimental factor could not be excluded. The study gave a list of over 150 TCR beta chains associated with cytomegalovirus.

The CDR1 and CDR2 encoded by the germline V gene (reference sequence) are LNHDA and SQIVND. Trimming accounts for 2 bases at V and 7 bases at J, while the number of junction bases matched to no gene is 13. The CDR3 goes from the cysteine to the phenylalanine over 17 residues. The read is trimmed to its CDR3 DNA, 51 bases read in frame from base 1. Library preparation used the immunoSEQ multiplex PCR assay. The multiplex PCR relied on a mix of 60 forward primers for TCR Vbeta segments and 13 reverse primers for TCR Jbeta segments. The CDR3 region of rearranged TCR beta genes was amplified from genomic DNA by a multiplex PCR assay. The Illumina HiSeq System was used to sequence the amplified TCR beta libraries as 87-base-pair reads. The paper's data handling went like this. In a later analysis, tens of millions of unique TCR beta chains were counted across the roughly 610 repertoires, and roughly 11 million of these chains were shared by at least two donors. A nearest-neighbor algorithm error-corrected the raw reads and collapsed the reads into unique sequences, merging closely related sequences to remove PCR and sequencing errors. V, D and J gene segments were assigned by aligning CDR3 sequences to IMGT reference sequences. For a sequence to be retained, a match of at least six nucleotides to both a V gene segment and a J gene segment was required. A rearrangement counted as productive if the CDR3 had no stop codons and remained in frame with V and J, and every other rearrangement counted as non-productive. CDR3 was defined by IMGT convention, running from the second conserved V-encoded cysteine to the conserved J-encoded phenylalanine. Sequences without an unambiguous match to a single V gene segment were excluded from the earlier analysis of several hundred of the donors. In an earlier analysis of 587 of the donors, V segments were called functional above 56.7% productive rearrangements and were called segregating when the between-donor standard deviation exceeded 5%. A statistical classification framework was developed to diagnose cytomegalovirus status using the catalog of TCR beta chain sequences. A later analysis assigned V and J genes by comparing TCR nucleotide sequences with IMGT/GENE-DB human TR gene sequences. A later analysis assigned CDR3 sequences and most-parsimonious VDJ recombination scenarios with the TCRdist pipeline. In a later analysis, every TCR beta chain was defined by the combination of its CDR3 amino acid sequence and its V-gene family, and reads without a unique V-gene family were dropped. As a way to deal with suspected cross-contamination and a sequencing artifact, a later analysis dropped roughly 600 nucleotide sequences that were highly shared and had low generation probability. For each public chain, a later analysis derived a clonal expansion index from normalized ranks of inferred template counts within each repertoire. In a later analysis, generation probabilities were computed with a VDJ recombination model fitted to out-of-frame rearrangements, and the resulting probabilities were checked against IGoR. A later analysis scored TCR-TCR, TCR-HLA and TCR-CMV co-occurrence with hypergeometric tests, applying a repertoire-size bias correction to TCR pairs. In a later analysis, false discovery rates were estimated by permuting HLA or CMV assignments 20 times. A later analysis grouped co-occurring TCRs with DBSCAN, adding TCRdist sequence similarity when clustering within HLA-allele-positive subsets. Repertoires with fewer than 30,000 or more than 120,000 public chains were left out of co-occurrence clustering, as were four to six repertoires with anomalous nucleotide sharing. Not all clones reach the TCRdb copy of this immuneACCESS table, which keeps in-frame sequences only. Checked studies attribute under half of the gap to unresolved V genes and leave the rest unexplained. V and J calls and clone size are given by that table; D and trimming were obtained from the DNA. This sample gives over 70,000 clones in total; 77% of them show up just once. The ten largest account for around 3.1% of the sample.

In regard to this clone: The specificity of this receptor is unknown. Base qualities are not provided; no much larger clone lies one nucleotide away.

The cohort was made up of under 800 healthy bone marrow donors. At the time of sampling, every cohort member was nominally healthy, though immune exposures that went unrecorded were likely present. The donor was CMV seropositive and belonged to the group of 250 to 300 seropositive cohort members. Each donor provided a peripheral blood sample, and peripheral blood mononuclear cells were used for TCR beta sequencing. The Qiagen DNeasy Blood Extraction Kit was used to extract genomic DNA from the blood cell samples. Sequencing was carried out using PBMCs. The origin of this receptor is a man aged 45-65 years in good health and CMV-seropositive. This chain joins TRBV19 to TRBJ2-1; TRBD2 lines up with 8 middle nucleotides. The CDR3 loop reads CASSIQGLGRFGNEQFF. The DNA sequence is TGTGCCAGTAGTATACAGGGACTAGGAAGATTCGGGAATGAGCAGTTCTTC.